These 18 T cell receptor beta chains share one sample of origin, sequenced in a study of CD8+ T cells in alopecia areata. The treatment here: oral pan-JAK inhibitor, 5-10 mg twice daily. TCR sequencing used cDNA made by reverse transcription of extracted RNA. Clones were read by immunoSEQ multiplex PCR, and TCRdb kept only the in-frame ones, dropping some. The sample shows 98,000 or so clones, 61% of them seen only once. Sequenced here: CD8+ T cells sorted from blood, sampled at week 4, from a patient treated with tofacitinib. All receptors come from a human donor with alopecia areata.

For the CDR3, the DNA is TGTGCCAGCAGTTACACGCCTCCCTATGGCTACACCTTC. Protein product: CASSYTPPYGYTF. This chain links TRBV6-5 with TRBJ1-2, with unresolved D. Looked up from germline, CDR1 is MNHEY and CDR2 is SVGAGI. The V and J ends lost 2 bases and 4 bases respectively, with 8 bases between them. The CDR3 sequence is 13 residues long.

This clone was picked up one time. The chain combines TRBV18 with TRBJ2-3; the match to TRBD2 covers 8 bases. This CDR3 has 16 residues. CDR1 and CDR2 from the germline V gene are KGHSH and LQKENI. V was clipped by 2 bases and J by 5 bases; unmatched bases: 9. This CDR3 is CASSPASGGLGDTQYF. In DNA, the CDR3 is TGTGCCAGCTCACCAGCGAGCGGGGGTTTGGGAGATACGCAGTATTTT. The whole variable domain, remainder taken from reference TRBV18 and TRBJ2-3, is NAGVMQNPRHLVRRRGQEARLRCSPMKGHSHVYWYRQLPEEGLKFMVYLQKENIIDESGMPKERFSAEFPKEGPSILRIQQVVRGDSAAYFCASSPASGGLGDTQYFGPGTRLTVL.

This clone occurred a few times. The gene calls are TRBV7-9 and TRBJ1-3; D is unresolved. There are 15 residues in the CDR3. Germline V gene data show CDR1 as SEHNR and CDR2 as FQNEAQ (reference sequence). Trimming took 4 bases from V and 0 from J, leaving 10 bases between them. The CDR3: CASSSDGTSGNTIYF. CDR3 bases: TGTGCCAGCAGCTCAGACGGAACCTCTGGAAACACCATATATTTT.

The chain carries TRBV7-9 and TRBJ1-1, with D maybe TRBD1 (5 bases). The CDR3 is made up of 16 amino acids. Germline assignment: CDR1 SEHNR and CDR2 FQNEAQ (reference sequence). The V gene lost 5 bases and the J gene lost 3 bases, with 19 bases spanning the gap. This chain's CDR3 is CASSELGHPPDTEAFF. The CDR3 DNA is TGTGCCAGCAGCGAATTAGGACACCCACCGGACACTGAAGCTTTCTTT.

This chain links TRBV29-1 with TRBJ1-4; no clear D gene. Germline values: CDR1 SQVTM, CDR2 ANQGSEA. This CDR3 comprises 14 residues. Trimming pared 6 bases from V and 7 bases from J, leaving 18 bases between. The CDR3 region has the DNA TGCAGCGTGACCGTTGCAGGTTACGGTGAAAAACTGTTTTTT. Amino acids: CSVTVAGYGEKLFF.

This clone was found a few times. The chain recombines TRBV6-5 with TRBJ1-1, with TRBD1 as a possible D gene (5 bases). The V end was cut by 8 bases, the J end by 3 bases, with 10 bases between. Germline V CDR1 and CDR2: MNHEY, SVGAGI. The length of the CDR3 is 12 residues. This CDR3 reads CASAGGDTEAFF. The CDR3 DNA reads TGTGCCAGCGCCGGGGGGGACACTGAAGCTTTCTTT.

The gene calls are TRBV6-5 and TRBJ2-5, with D unclear. The V end was cut by 10 bases, the J end by 5 bases, with 8 bases between. CDR1 is MNHEY, CDR2 SVGAGI, per germline. The length of the CDR3 is 10 residues. DNA of the CDR3: TGTGCCACCCAAGCGGAGACCCAGTACTTC. Encoded protein: CATQAETQYF.

The chain uses TRBV14 and TRBJ2-1; 10 bases map to TRBD1. J lost 2 bases, V lost 0 bases, and 4 bases had no gene match. The CDR3 has 17 amino acids. Germline CDR1 and CDR2: SGHDN and FVKESK. The CDR3 bases are TGTGCCAGCAGCCAAGAGGGACAGGGGCCCGCCTACAATGAGCAGTTCTTC. Amino acids: CASSQEGQGPAYNEQFF.

The chain couples TRBV5-1 to TRBJ2-7; maybe TRBD2 (5 bases). With 0 bases removed from V and 6 bases from J, the gap between germline ends came to 7 bases. The length of the CDR3 is 12 residues. Looked up from germline, CDR1 is SGHRS and CDR2 is YFSETQ. The CDR3 coding sequence is TGCGCCAGCAGCTTGGGGGAGCTCGAGCAGTACTTC. It specifies CASSLGELEQYF.

The chain recombines TRBV5-4 with TRBJ2-7, with a tentative D call TRBD2 (5 bases). The germline V gene encodes CDR1 SGHNT and CDR2 YYREEE (reference sequence). The CDR3 totals 12 residues. Between the trimmed V and J ends, which lost 4 bases and 5 bases, there was a span of 10 bases. The CDR3 nucleotides read TGTGCCAGCAGCGTCGGACTGGACGAGCAGTACTTC. As protein: CASSVGLDEQYF.

The V gene is TRBV4-1, the J gene TRBJ2-4; the D is unclear. V was pared by 6 bases and J by 7 bases, with 10 bases between. This CDR3 comprises 12 residues. Per germline, CDR1 MGHRA and CDR2 YSYEKL. The CDR3 spells CASRGASNIQYF. CDR3 DNA: TGCGCCAGCAGAGGAGCTAGTAACATTCAGTACTTC.

V is TRBV9 and J is TRBJ2-7; 12 nucleotides line up with TRBD2. This CDR3 has 18 amino acids. Germline V gene lookup returns CDR1 SGDLS and CDR2 YYNGEE. The V and J ends lost 3 bases and 4 bases, in that order; junction bases with no gene match: 14. CDR3 DNA sequence: TGTGCCAGCAGCGGCCCGCCCGAGACTAGCGGGAGCGTATACGAGCAGTACTTC. Its translation: CASSGPPETSGSVYEQYF.

This clone was observed a single time. The chain has TRBV5-6 and TRBJ2-7, with D possibly being TRBD1 (6 bases). V dropped 0 bases and J dropped 6 bases, with 10 bases sitting between them. This CDR3 has 13 residues. Germline values: CDR1 SGHDT, CDR2 YYEEEE. CDR3 nucleotide sequence: TGTGCCAGCAGCTTGGTAGGCAGGGGCGAGCAGTACTTC. This encodes CASSLVGRGEQYF.

The chain is built from TRBV4-3 and TRBJ2-1, with 9 bases identical to TRBD2. Trimming cost V 0 bases and J 5 bases; bases outside gene matches: 8. Germline V gene data show CDR1 as LGHNA and CDR2 as YSLEER. This CDR3 has 17 amino acids. DNA of the CDR3: TGCGCCAGCAGCCAAGAGCCACCTGGGACTAGCAACAATGAGCAGTTCTTC. Protein product: CASSQEPPGTSNNEQFF.

The count of this clone is one. This CDR3 reads CASSHGRASTDTQYF. CDR3 bases: TGTGCCAGCAGTCATGGGCGCGCTAGCACAGATACGCAGTATTTT. The chain employs TRBV28 and TRBJ2-3; D unclear. Germline values: CDR1 MDHEN, CDR2 SYDVKM. Trimming shortened V by 5 bases and J by 0 bases, and 12 bases separated the two germline ends. There are 15 residues in the CDR3.

This chain uses TRBV19 with TRBJ2-1; 14 bases align to TRBD2. The length of the CDR3 is 15 residues. Germline trimming cut 3 bases from V and 8 bases from J; bases unmatched to any gene: 3. Germline values: CDR1 LNHDA, CDR2 SQIVND (reference sequence). The CDR3 nucleotides are TGTGCCAGTAGTATCGGGACTAGCGGGAGCTATGAGCAGTTCTTC. It is translated as CASSIGTSGSYEQFF.

The chain joins TRBV6-4 to TRBJ2-7; D remains unclear. Trimming removed 7 bases at V and 8 bases at J, with 12 bases between. Germline V lookup: CDR1 MRHNA, CDR2 SNTAGT. The CDR3 has 11 residues. The CDR3 loop is CASTRATQQYF. The CDR3 DNA reads TGTGCCAGCACCCGGGCGACGCAGCAGTACTTC.

This clone was counted between two and nine times. V and J are TRBV5-1 and TRBJ1-1, with 10 bases aligning to TRBD1. The V gene end was trimmed by 0 bases and the J gene end by 0 bases; junction bases not matched to a gene: 2. The CDR3 covers 16 residues. Germline V lookup: CDR1 SGHRS, CDR2 YFSETQ. The CDR3 DNA reads as TGCGCCAGCAGCTTGGGACAGGGGGCATTGAACACTGAAGCTTTCTTT. Its protein product is CASSLGQGALNTEAFF.